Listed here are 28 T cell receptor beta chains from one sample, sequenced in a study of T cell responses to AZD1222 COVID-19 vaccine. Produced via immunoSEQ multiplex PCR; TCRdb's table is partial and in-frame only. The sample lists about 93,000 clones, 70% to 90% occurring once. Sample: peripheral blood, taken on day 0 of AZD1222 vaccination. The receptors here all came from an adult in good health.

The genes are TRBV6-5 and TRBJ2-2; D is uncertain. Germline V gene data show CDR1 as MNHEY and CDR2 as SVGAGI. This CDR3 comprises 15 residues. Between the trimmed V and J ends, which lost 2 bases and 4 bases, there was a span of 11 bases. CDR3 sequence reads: CASSYAGVGTGELFF. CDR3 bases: TGTGCCAGCAGTTACGCTGGGGTTGGCACCGGGGAGCTGTTTTTT.

The CDR3 DNA reads as TGCGCCAGCAGCTTGGGGGAAGAGACCCAGTACTTC. Amino acids: CASSLGEETQYF. The V and J genes are TRBV5-1 and TRBJ2-5; D remains unclear. Germline lookup yields CDR1 SGHRS and CDR2 YFSETQ. Trimming removed 0 bases at V and 3 bases at J, with 3 bases between. CDR3 size: 12 residues.

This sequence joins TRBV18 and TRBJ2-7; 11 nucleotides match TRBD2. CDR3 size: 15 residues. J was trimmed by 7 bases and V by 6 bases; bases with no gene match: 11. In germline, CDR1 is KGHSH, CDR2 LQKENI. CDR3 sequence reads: CASSPGTSGGGEQYF. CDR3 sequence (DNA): TGTGCCAGCTCCCCCGGGACTAGCGGAGGGGGGGAGCAGTACTTC.

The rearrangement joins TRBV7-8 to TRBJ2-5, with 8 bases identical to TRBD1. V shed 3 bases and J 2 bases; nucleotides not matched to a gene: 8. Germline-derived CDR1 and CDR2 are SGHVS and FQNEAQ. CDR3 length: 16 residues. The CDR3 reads CASSLADRARQETQYF. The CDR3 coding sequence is TGTGCCAGCAGCTTGGCGGACAGGGCTCGGCAAGAGACCCAGTACTTC.

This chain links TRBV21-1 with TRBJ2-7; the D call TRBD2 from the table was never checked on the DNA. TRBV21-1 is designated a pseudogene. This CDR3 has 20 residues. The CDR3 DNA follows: TGTGCCAGCAGCAAAGTTAGTGGGCCAGCGGGAGAGGCCGCCCCCTACGAGCAGTACTTC. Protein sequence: CASSKVSGPAGEAAPYEQYF.

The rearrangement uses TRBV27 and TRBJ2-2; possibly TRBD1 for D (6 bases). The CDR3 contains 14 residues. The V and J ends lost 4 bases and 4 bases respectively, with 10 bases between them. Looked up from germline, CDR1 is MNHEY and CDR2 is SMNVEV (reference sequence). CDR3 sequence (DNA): TGTGCCAGCAGTTCTCTAGGGGGCACCGGGGAGCTGTTTTTT. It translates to CASSSLGGTGELFF.

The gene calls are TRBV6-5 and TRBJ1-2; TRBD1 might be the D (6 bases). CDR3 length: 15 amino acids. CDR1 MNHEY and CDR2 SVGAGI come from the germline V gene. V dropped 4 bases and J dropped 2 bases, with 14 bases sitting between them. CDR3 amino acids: CASSSSNRVNYGYTF. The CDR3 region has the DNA TGTGCCAGCAGTTCATCGAACAGGGTCAACTATGGCTACACCTTC.

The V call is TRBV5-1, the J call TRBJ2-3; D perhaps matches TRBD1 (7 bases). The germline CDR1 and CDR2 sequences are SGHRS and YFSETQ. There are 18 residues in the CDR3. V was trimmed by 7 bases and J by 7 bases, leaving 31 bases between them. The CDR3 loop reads CASSATTSGGLWANTQYF. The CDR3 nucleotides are TGCGCCAGCTCCGCAACGACCTCAGGGGGGCTATGGGCAAATACGCAGTATTTT.

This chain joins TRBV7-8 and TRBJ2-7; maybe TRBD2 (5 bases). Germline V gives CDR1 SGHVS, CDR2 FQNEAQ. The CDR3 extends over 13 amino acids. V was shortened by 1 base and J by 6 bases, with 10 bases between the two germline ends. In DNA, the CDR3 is TGTGCCAGCAGCTTAGTGTTGGGGAGCGAGCAGTACTTC. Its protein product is CASSLVLGSEQYF.

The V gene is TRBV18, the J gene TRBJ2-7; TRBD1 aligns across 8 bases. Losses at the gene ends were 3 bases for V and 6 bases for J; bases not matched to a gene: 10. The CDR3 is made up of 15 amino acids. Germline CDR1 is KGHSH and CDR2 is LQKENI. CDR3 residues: CASSPQGAQGGEQYF. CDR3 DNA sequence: TGTGCCAGCTCACCGCAGGGGGCCCAGGGCGGCGAGCAGTACTTC.

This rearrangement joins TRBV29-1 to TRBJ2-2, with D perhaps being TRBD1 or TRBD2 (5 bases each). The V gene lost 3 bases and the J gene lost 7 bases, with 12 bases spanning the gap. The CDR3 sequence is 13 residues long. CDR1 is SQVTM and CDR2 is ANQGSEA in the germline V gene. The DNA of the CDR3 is TGCAGCGTTGATTCCTCTGGGGGCGGGGAGCTGTTTTTT. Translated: CSVDSSGGGELFF.

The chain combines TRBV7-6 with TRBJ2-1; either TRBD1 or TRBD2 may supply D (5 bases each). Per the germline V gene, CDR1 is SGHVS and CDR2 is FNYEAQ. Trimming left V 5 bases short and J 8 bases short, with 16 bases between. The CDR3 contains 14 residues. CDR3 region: CASSVRDRLDEQFF. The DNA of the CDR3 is TGTGCCAGCAGCGTCCGGGACCGCCTGGATGAGCAGTTCTTC.

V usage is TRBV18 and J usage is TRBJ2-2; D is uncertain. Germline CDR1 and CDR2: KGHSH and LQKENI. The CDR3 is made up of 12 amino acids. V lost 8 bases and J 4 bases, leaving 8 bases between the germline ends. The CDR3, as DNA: TGTGCCAGCGAAAAAATCACCGGGGAGCTGTTTTTT. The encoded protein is CASEKITGELFF.

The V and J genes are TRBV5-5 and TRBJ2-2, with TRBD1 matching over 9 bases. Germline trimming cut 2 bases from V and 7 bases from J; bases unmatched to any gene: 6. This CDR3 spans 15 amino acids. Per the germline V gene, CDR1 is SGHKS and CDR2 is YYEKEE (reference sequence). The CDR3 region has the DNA TGTGCCAGCAGCTTTGGACAGGGGAGGCACGGGGAGCTGTTTTTT. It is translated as CASSFGQGRHGELFF. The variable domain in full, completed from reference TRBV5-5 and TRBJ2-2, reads DAGVTQSPTHLIKTRGQQVTLRCSPISGHKSVSWYQQVLGQGPQFIFQYYEKEERGRGNFPDRFSARQFPNYSSELNVNALLLGDSALYLCASSFGQGRHGELFFGEGSRLTVL.

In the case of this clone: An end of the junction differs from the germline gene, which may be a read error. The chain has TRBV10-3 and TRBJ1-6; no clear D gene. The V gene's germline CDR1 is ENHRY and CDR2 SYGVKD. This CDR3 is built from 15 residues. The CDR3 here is CAISEDRSNNSPLHF. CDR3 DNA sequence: TGTGCCATCAGTGAAGACCGCTCCAATAATTCACCCCTCCACTTT.

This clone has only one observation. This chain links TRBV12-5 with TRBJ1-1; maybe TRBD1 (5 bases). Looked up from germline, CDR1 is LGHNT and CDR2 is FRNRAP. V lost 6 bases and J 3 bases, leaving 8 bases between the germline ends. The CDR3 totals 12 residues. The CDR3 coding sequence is TGTGCTAGTGGGCCCAGGGACACTGAAGCTTTCTTT. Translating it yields CASGPRDTEAFF. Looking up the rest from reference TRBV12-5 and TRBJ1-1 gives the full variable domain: DARVTQTPRHKVTEMGQEVTMRCQPILGHNTVFWYRQTMMQGLELLAYFRNRAPLDDSGMPKDRFSAEMPDATLATLKIQPSEPRDSAVYFCASGPRDTEAFFGQGTRLTVV.

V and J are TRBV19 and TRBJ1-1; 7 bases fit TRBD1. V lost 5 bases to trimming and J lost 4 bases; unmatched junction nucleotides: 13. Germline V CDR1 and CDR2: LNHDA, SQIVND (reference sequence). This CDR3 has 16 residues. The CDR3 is CASSLWGQTVSTEAFF. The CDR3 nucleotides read TGTGCCAGTAGTCTCTGGGGACAGACGGTCTCCACTGAAGCTTTCTTT. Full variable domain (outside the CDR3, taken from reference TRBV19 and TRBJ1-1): DGGITQSPKYLFRKEGQNVTLSCEQNLNHDAMYWYRQDPGQGLRLIYYSQIVNDFQKGDIAEGYSVSREKKESFPLTVTSAQKNPTAFYLCASSLWGQTVSTEAFFGQGTRLTVV.

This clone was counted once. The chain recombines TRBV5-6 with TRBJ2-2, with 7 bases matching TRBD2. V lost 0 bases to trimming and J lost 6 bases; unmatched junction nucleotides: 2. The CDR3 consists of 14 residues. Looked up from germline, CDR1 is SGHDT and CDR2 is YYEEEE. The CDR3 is CASSLGSGSGELFF. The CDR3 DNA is TGTGCCAGCAGCTTGGGTAGCGGGTCCGGGGAGCTGTTTTTT.

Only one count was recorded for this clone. CDR3 residues: CASSPGTGGNTIYF. CDR3 bases: TGTGCCAGCTCACCGGGGACAGGAGGAAACACCATATATTTT. This chain links TRBV18 with TRBJ1-3; 8 positions agree with TRBD1. Germline loops: CDR1 KGHSH, CDR2 LQKENI. The CDR3 runs 14 residues. The V and J ends lost 3 bases and 4 bases, in that order; junction bases with no gene match: 2.

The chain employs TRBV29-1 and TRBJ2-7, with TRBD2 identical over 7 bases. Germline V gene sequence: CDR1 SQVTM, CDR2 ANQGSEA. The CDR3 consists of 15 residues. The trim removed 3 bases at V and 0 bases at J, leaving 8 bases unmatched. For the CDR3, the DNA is TGCAGCGTTGAGGTTCTTGGGAGGGTCTCCTACGAGCAGTACTTC. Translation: CSVEVLGRVSYEQYF.

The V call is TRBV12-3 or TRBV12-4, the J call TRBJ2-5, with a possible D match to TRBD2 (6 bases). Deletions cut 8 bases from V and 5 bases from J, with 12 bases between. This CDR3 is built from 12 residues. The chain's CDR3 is CASGGLWETQYF. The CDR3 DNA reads TGTGCCAGCGGGGGACTTTGGGAGACCCAGTACTTC.

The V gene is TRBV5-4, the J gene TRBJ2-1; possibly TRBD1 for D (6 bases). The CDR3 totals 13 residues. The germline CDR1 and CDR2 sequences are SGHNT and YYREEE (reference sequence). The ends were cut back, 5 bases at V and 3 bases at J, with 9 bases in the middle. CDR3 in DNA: TGTGCCAGCAGAAAGGACAGCTACAATGAGCAGTTCTTC. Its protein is CASRKDSYNEQFF.

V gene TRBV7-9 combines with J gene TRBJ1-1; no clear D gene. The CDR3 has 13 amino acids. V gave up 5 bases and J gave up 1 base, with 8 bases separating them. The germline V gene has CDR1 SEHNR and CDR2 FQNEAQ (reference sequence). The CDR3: CASSEGRNTEAFF. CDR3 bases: TGTGCCAGCAGCGAGGGCAGGAACACTGAAGCTTTCTTT.

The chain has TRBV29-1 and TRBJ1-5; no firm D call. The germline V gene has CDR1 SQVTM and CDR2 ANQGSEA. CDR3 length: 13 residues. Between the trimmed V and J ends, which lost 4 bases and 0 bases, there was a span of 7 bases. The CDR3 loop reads CSVVMTSNQPQHF. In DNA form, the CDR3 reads TGCAGCGTTGTAATGACTAGCAATCAGCCCCAGCATTTT. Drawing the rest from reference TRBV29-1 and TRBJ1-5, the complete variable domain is SAVISQKPSRDICQRGTSLTIQCQVDSQVTMMFWYRQQPGQSLTLIATANQGSEATYESGFVIDKFPISRPNLTFSTLTVSNMSPEDSSIYLCSVVMTSNQPQHFGDGTRLSIL.

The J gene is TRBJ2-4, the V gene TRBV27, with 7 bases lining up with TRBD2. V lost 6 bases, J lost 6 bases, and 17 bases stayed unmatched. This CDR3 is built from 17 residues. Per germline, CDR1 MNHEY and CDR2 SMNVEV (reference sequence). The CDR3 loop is CASRYALPGTTGNIQYF. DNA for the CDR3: TGTGCCAGCAGATACGCCCTTCCCGGGACTACAGGAAACATTCAGTACTTC.

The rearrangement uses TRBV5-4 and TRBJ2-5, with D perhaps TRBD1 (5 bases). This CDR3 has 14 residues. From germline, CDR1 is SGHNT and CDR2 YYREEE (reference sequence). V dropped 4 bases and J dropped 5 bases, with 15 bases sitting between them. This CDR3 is CASSTERGMETQYF. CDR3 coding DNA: TGTGCCAGCAGCACCGAAAGGGGAATGGAGACCCAGTACTTC.

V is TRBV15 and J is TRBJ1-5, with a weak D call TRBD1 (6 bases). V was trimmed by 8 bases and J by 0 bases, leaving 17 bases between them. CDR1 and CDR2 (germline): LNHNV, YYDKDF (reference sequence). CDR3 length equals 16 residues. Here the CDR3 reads CATLDSRLHSNQPQHF. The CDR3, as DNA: TGTGCCACCCTGGACAGCCGACTGCATAGCAATCAGCCCCAGCATTTT.

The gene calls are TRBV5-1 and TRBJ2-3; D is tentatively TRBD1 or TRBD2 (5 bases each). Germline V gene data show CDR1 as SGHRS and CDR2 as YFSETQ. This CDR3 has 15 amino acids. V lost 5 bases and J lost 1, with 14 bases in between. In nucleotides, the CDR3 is TGCGCCAGCAGTGACGGGGCACGCGGCACAGATACGCAGTATTTT. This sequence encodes CASSDGARGTDTQYF.